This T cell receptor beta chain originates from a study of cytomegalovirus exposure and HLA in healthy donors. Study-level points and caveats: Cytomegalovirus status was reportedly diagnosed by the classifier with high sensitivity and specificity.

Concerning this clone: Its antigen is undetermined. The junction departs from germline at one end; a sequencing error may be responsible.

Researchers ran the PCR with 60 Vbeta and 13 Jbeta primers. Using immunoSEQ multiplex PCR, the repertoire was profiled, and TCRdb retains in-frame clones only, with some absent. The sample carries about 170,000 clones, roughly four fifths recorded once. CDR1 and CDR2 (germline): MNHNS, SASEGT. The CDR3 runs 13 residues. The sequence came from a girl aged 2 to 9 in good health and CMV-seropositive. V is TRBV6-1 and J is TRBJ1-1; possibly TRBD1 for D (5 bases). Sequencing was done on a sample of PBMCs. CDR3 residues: CAGSEDSREAAFF. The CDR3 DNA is TGTGCCGGCAGTGAAGATAGCAGGGAGGCAGCTTTCTTT.